This T cell receptor beta chain was recovered during a study of T cell repertoires in cytomegalovirus infection. Study summary: In public TCR beta signatures, there were indications of both CMV infection and matching HLA type. Study-wide results and caveats: Identification of carriers of CMV plus the relevant HLA was achieved through cumulative public TCR beta family frequency. Dominating the ex vivo response were TCR beta clonotypes that were CMV-specific and HLA-C-restricted.

Germline CDR1 and CDR2: SGHVS and FNYEAQ. Trimming removed 5 bases from V and 6 bases from J; junction bases left unmatched: 8. This CDR3 is built from 15 residues. About this clonotype: Its antigen is undetermined.

Via MiXCR, TCRdb re-called the reads, giving one row per CDR3 protein. The sample contains 150,000 to 160,000 distinct CDR3 sequences, about 20% of which appear only once. The sequencing input was PBMCs. The gene calls are TRBV7-6 and TRBJ1-5, with 9 positions matching TRBD1. The TCR originated in a human donor in good health (CMV status not recorded). Some clones in this sample may be carry-over from other donors' samples. CDR3 protein: CASSAPGTGFQPQHF. As DNA, the CDR3 is TGTGCCAGCAGCGCCCCCGGGACAGGGTTTCAGCCCCAGCATTTT.